This T cell receptor (beta chain) was recorded in a study of T cells after yellow fever vaccination (dated by TCRdb to about 2019). In terms of the full investigation: Libraries from fractions with low cell numbers were prepared with the SMART-Seq v4 Ultra Low Input RNA kit. To track T-cell clones before and after primary and booster YFV17D yellow fever vaccination, bulk TCR alpha and beta repertoires were sequenced longitudinally. The cohort comprised two healthy male donors, one aged 18 to 29 and one aged 30 to 40 years. Bulk PBMC replicates and cell subsets were isolated from blood drawn at multiple timepoints before and after both primary and secondary immunization.

Sequencing relied on an Illumina NovaSeq 6000. TCR cDNA was made using 5'RACE template switching, a step that added a universal primer site and unique molecular identifiers. Priming of cDNA synthesis was performed from both the TCR alpha and TCR beta constant segments. Library amplification involved two PCR steps, and the second step added sample barcodes and sequencing adapters. Sequencing of libraries was performed on Illumina HiSeq 2500 (2x100 bp) or NovaSeq (2x150 bp). The authors' analysis ran thus. Demultiplexing of reads and collapsing into UMI consensus sequences were performed with MIGEC, and V(D)J alignment was carried out with MiXCR. Vaccine-responding clonotypes were identified with edgeR using replicate PBMC samples, with FDR below 0.01 and a log2 fold change above 5 up to day 15 being required. Each bulk clonotype received a CD4 or CD8 identity based on whether the sequenced CD4 or CD8 repertoire contained that clonotype at higher abundance. TCRdb applied fastp at Q25 and MiXCR to the public reads, then kept only in-frame beta chains. Rows with a matching CDR3 protein are joined into one entry that keeps the most common DNA and genes. TCRdb's processing, not the authors' own work, is the source of the V and J calls. The sample includes about 310,000 distinct CDR3 sequences, with more than 3% observed a single time. 23% of the sample comes from the top ten.

This clonotype showed up just a few times. Its specific antigen is unknown. It has no much larger one-base neighbor in the sample; base qualities were not kept. According to the study, the label for this sample's treatment or condition signals: live attenuated yellow fever vaccine strain. At every blood-draw timepoint, two biological replicates of bulk PBMCs were collected. A standard Ficoll-Paque protocol was used to isolate PBMCs from peripheral blood. TriZol was used to extract RNA from bulk PBMCs, from CD4 and CD8 fractions, and from dextramer-positive and dextramer-negative fractions. What the work shows at the level of the full study, not this receptor alone: FACS-sorted repertoires could contain abundant contaminating clonotypes from the bulk population, so computational filtering was required. The secondary T-cell response was weaker than the primary response but faster, peaking on day 5 instead of day 15. A small share of clonotypes occurred in both CD4 and CD8 compartments, likely arising from convergent recombination. Because only a couple of donors were included in the study, the extent to which the findings can be generalized is limited. Most clones expanded after primary vaccination (almost 97% of CD4 and 80% to 90% of CD8) were re-detected after the booster, suggesting that broad memory maintenance occurred.

Reading from cysteine to phenylalanine, the CDR3 counts 14 amino acids. Here the CDR3 DNA is all that survives: 42 bases in frame from base 1. The chain couples TRBV12-3 or TRBV12-4 to TRBJ1-3; no D gene call is confident. The receptor comes from a man between 18 and 29 years old who received the YFV17D yellow fever vaccine. The source was PBMCs, collected on the day of the yellow fever booster vaccination. The DNA sequence follows: TGTGCAGGGCGGGGAGGAACCTCTGGAAACACCATATATTTT. Its translation is CAGRGGTSGNTIYF.